The clone carrying this T cell receptor beta chain was found a few times. The antigen is unknown. Germline CDR1 SGHRS, CDR2 YFSETQ. Germline trimming cut 4 bases from V and 4 bases from J; bases unmatched to any gene: 8. This CDR3 is built from 17 residues. TCR beta cDNA libraries had unique molecular identifiers. One entry per CDR3 protein, called by TCRdb with MiXCR from the PCR reads. The sample records 430,000 or so distinct CDR3 sequences, about 40% being singletons. This sample was included in a study of post-analysis software for immune sequencing data. Notes on the study in general: Controls showed lower frequencies than patients for five or six TRBV segments, and TRBV5-6, TRBV5-1 and TRBV20-1 were among these.

The chain uses TRBV5-1 and TRBJ2-5; 15 bases align to TRBD2. The sample taken for sequencing was blood. The receptor's source is a girl under 10 years old with multiple sclerosis. Here the CDR3 reads CASSIGTSGGWGETQYF. CDR3 sequence (DNA): TGCGCCAGCAGCATCGGGACTAGCGGGGGGTGGGGAGAGACCCAGTACTTC.